The 25 T cell receptor beta chains below were found in one sample sequenced in a study of blood T cell repertoires in COVID-19. Profiling relied on immunoSEQ multiplex PCR, and the TCRdb table lists in-frame clones only, not all of them. The sample records approximately 140,000 clones, approximately 80% being singletons. Sequencing input: peripheral blood. The receptor source for this set is a woman of 80 years or more in a cohort sampled during active or convalescent COVID-19.

In DNA, the CDR3 is TGCGCCAGCAGCTTGAACGGACCGGGAGGCACAGATACGCAGTATTTT. This sequence encodes CASSLNGPGGTDTQYF. This sequence joins TRBV5-1 and TRBJ2-3; TRBD2 is a possible D gene (6 bases). This CDR3 spans 16 amino acids. The germline V and J ends were trimmed by 1 base and 1 base, with 13 bases remaining between them. Per the germline V gene, CDR1 is SGHRS and CDR2 is YFSETQ.

This chain uses TRBV24-1 with TRBJ2-7; 8 nucleotides agree with TRBD1. The CDR3 is made up of 17 amino acids. Germline V gene data show CDR1 as KGHDR and CDR2 as SFDVKD. V gave up 3 bases and J gave up 6 bases; unmatched junction bases: 15. CDR3 protein: CATSDPPGQAPRAEQYV. The DNA for the CDR3 is TGTGCCACCAGTGATCCGCCGGGACAGGCCCCCCGAGCCGAGCAGTACGTC.

The CDR3 is CASSLPAGLAGRTDTQYF. The CDR3 DNA reads as TGCGCCAGCAGCCTCCCGGCCGGGCTAGCGGGGCGCACAGATACGCAGTATTTT. V gene TRBV4-1 combines with J gene TRBJ2-3, with 9 bases that match TRBD2. The length of the CDR3 is 18 residues. The V gene end was trimmed by 4 bases and the J gene end by 1 base; junction bases not matched to a gene: 12. From germline, CDR1 is MGHRA and CDR2 YSYEKL.

In nucleotides, the CDR3 is TGTGCCAGCAGGAAGACAGGGGCTCGAGAGCAGTACTTC. Its protein product is CASRKTGAREQYF. The rearrangement links TRBV7-9 to TRBJ2-7, with TRBD1 matching over 8 bases. The germline gives CDR1 SEHNR, CDR2 FQNEAQ (reference sequence). Trimming took 6 bases from V and 7 from J; bases not matched to a gene: 8. The CDR3 loop spans 13 amino acids.

This chain uses TRBV25-1 with TRBJ2-1, with TRBD1 as a possible D gene (6 bases). V shed 6 bases and J shed 0 bases, with 9 bases lying between them. The CDR3 sequence is 14 residues long. Germline CDR1 MGHDK, CDR2 SYGVNS. Here the CDR3 DNA reads TGTGCCAGCAGGAAAGGGGGCTCCTACAATGAGCAGTTCTTC. Encoded protein: CASRKGGSYNEQFF.

V gene TRBV7-8 combines with J gene TRBJ2-1, with no clear D. The CDR3 loop spans 15 amino acids. Germline V gene lookup returns CDR1 SGHVS and CDR2 FQNEAQ. V was cut by 2 bases and J by 4 bases, with 12 bases left in between. Written as DNA, the CDR3 is TGTGCCAGCAGCTTATCCCGGGTTTATTACAATGAGCAGTTCTTC. It is translated as CASSLSRVYYNEQFF.

The V and J genes are TRBV28 and TRBJ2-5; D ambiguous. Trimming removed 4 bases at V and 1 base at J, with 7 bases between. CDR3 length: 13 residues. Germline values: CDR1 MDHEN, CDR2 SYDVKM. The CDR3 here is CASSYDTQETQYF. The DNA for the CDR3 is TGTGCCAGCAGTTATGACACCCAAGAGACCCAGTACTTC.

V and J are TRBV18 and TRBJ2-7, with TRBD1 identical over 9 bases. With V trimmed by 5 bases and J by 6 bases, 8 bases remained unmatched. The CDR3 is made up of 14 amino acids. The germline CDR1 and CDR2 sequences are KGHSH and LQKENI. The CDR3 is CASSSTGTGTEQYF. CDR3 DNA: TGTGCCAGCTCATCAACCGGGACAGGGACCGAGCAGTACTTC.

The rearrangement uses TRBV29-1 and TRBJ2-3; TRBD1 matches at 7 bases. Germline trimming cut 7 bases from V and 0 bases from J; bases unmatched to any gene: 4. There are 13 residues in the CDR3. Germline V gene data show CDR1 as SQVTM and CDR2 as ANQGSEA. The CDR3 sequence is CSGATGSTDTQYF. CDR3 DNA sequence: TGCAGCGGAGCGACAGGGAGCACAGATACGCAGTATTTT.

The chain joins TRBV7-9 to TRBJ2-1; 13 bases are a match to TRBD2. The CDR3 runs 15 residues. The germline V gene has CDR1 SEHNR and CDR2 FQNEAQ (reference sequence). The V and J ends lost 2 bases and 7 bases, in that order; junction bases with no gene match: 2. The CDR3 loop reads CASSLSGLAGNEQFF. DNA of the CDR3: TGTGCCAGCAGCTTATCGGGACTAGCGGGGAATGAGCAGTTCTTC.

This clone was detected only once. The rearrangement joins TRBV9 to TRBJ1-1; maybe TRBD1 (6 bases). Germline V CDR1 and CDR2: SGDLS, YYNGEE. The CDR3 has 14 residues. V lost 2 bases to trimming and J lost 0 bases, with 8 bases between them. CDR3: CASSVTGMNTEAFF. The DNA for the CDR3 is TGTGCCAGCAGCGTGACAGGTATGAACACTGAAGCTTTCTTT.

Only a few counts were recorded for this clone. The chain has TRBV12-5 and TRBJ2-6; 9 nucleotides line up with TRBD1. This CDR3 spans 16 amino acids. Germline V CDR1 and CDR2: LGHNT, FRNRAP. With 3 bases clipped from V and 3 bases from J, the junction kept 3 bases outside the gene matches. CDR3 coding DNA: TGTGCTAGTGGTTTAAGGACAGGGGTTGGGGCCAACGTCCTGACTTTC. This gives the protein CASGLRTGVGANVLTF.

V gene TRBV6-5 combines with J gene TRBJ1-2; TRBD1 is a possible D gene (6 bases). The germline V gene has CDR1 MNHEY and CDR2 SVGAGI. The V gene lost 8 bases and the J gene lost 0 bases, with 13 bases spanning the gap. The CDR3 runs 14 residues. The CDR3 DNA reads TGTGCCAGCTCTACAGGGAGCTCTAACTATGGCTACACCTTC. Translated, it gives CASSTGSSNYGYTF.

The rearrangement uses TRBV28 and TRBJ1-2; D may be TRBD1 (6 bases). The germline V and J ends were trimmed by 5 bases and 4 bases, with 11 bases remaining between them. Per the germline V gene, CDR1 is MDHEN and CDR2 is SYDVKM. The CDR3 contains 13 residues. CDR3 DNA: TGTGCCAGCAGTCCAACAGGGCTCTATGGCTACACCTTC. Protein product: CASSPTGLYGYTF.

The chain employs TRBV19 and TRBJ1-5; 7 positions agree with TRBD1. Germline loops: CDR1 LNHDA, CDR2 SQIVND (reference sequence). V lost 10 bases and J lost 5; bases outside the gene matches: 5. The CDR3 runs 12 residues. The CDR3 sequence: CATRDSDQPQHF. Here the CDR3 DNA reads TGTGCCACCCGGGACAGTGATCAGCCCCAGCATTTT. Full variable domain (missing parts from reference TRBV19 and TRBJ1-5): DGGITQSPKYLFRKEGQNVTLSCEQNLNHDAMYWYRQDPGQGLRLIYYSQIVNDFQKGDIAEGYSVSREKKESFPLTVTSAQKNPTAFYLCATRDSDQPQHFGDGTRLSIL.

CDR3 amino acids: CASSFESRGYGYTF. The CDR3 DNA reads as TGTGCCAGCAGCTTCGAGTCCCGTGGCTATGGCTACACCTTC. This chain connects TRBV7-2 to TRBJ1-2; D is unresolved. Germline CDR1 and CDR2: SGHTA and FQGNSA. V was shortened by 3 bases and J by 4 bases, with 12 bases between the two germline ends. This CDR3 region has 14 residues.

The gene calls are TRBV19 and TRBJ2-1, with D uncertain. Germline V gene lookup returns CDR1 LNHDA and CDR2 SQIVND (reference sequence). With 3 bases removed from V and 3 bases from J, the gap between germline ends came to 12 bases. This CDR3 contains 15 residues. The DNA for the CDR3 is TGTGCCAGTAGTATGGCGGATTTAGGCTACAATGAGCAGTTCTTC. Protein product: CASSMADLGYNEQFF.

V gene TRBV18 combines with J gene TRBJ2-5; TRBD1 matches 7 bases. V gave up 2 bases and J gave up 4 bases; unmatched junction bases: 4. CDR1 and CDR2 from the germline V gene are KGHSH and LQKENI. The CDR3 runs to 14 residues. CDR3 sequence reads: CASSPRGGGETQYF. CDR3 bases: TGTGCCAGCTCACCAAGAGGGGGCGGAGAGACCCAGTACTTC.

The V gene is TRBV6-2 or TRBV6-3, the J gene TRBJ1-2; D may be TRBD1 (5 bases). Germline CDR1 is MNHEY and CDR2 is SVGEGT. V was pared by 0 bases and J by 8 bases, with 19 bases between. The CDR3 is 16 residues long. In DNA, the CDR3 is TGTGCCAGCAGTTACTCGTCCAGCAGGGCCGGGGGAGGCTACACCTTC. This translates into CASSYSSSRAGGGYTF.

This chain connects TRBV5-5 to TRBJ2-2; 10 nucleotides line up with TRBD2. Germline trimming cut 5 bases from V and 6 bases from J; bases unmatched to any gene: 13. Looked up from germline, CDR1 is SGHKS and CDR2 is YYEKEE (reference sequence). The CDR3 loop spans 17 amino acids. CDR3 loop: CASRLGLSGGPPGELFF. CDR3 nucleotide sequence: TGTGCCAGCAGGCTTGGCCTTAGCGGGGGGCCCCCCGGGGAGCTGTTTTTT.

The V call is TRBV12-3 or TRBV12-4, the J call TRBJ1-1; tentatively, D is TRBD1 (6 bases). This CDR3 spans 11 amino acids. V was cut by 6 bases and J by 7 bases, with 9 bases left in between. The CDR3 DNA is TGTGCCAGCAGCCGGACAGATGAAGCTTTCTTT. Its protein is CASSRTDEAFF.

This chain joins TRBV7-3 and TRBJ2-3, with 13 bases fitting TRBD2. The CDR3 is 17 amino acids. Germline CDR1 is SGHTA and CDR2 is FQGTGA. The V segment lost 6 bases and the J segment 8 bases; nucleotides outside the gene matches: 14. CDR3 nucleotides: TGTGCCAGCAGTCTAGACGGGACTAGCGGGGCCGCGGGTACGCAGTATTTT. Protein product: CASSLDGTSGAAGTQYF.

The rearrangement uses TRBV30 and TRBJ2-1, with D maybe TRBD2 (7 bases). The V gene lost 4 bases and the J gene lost 2 bases, with 15 bases spanning the gap. Per the germline V gene, CDR1 is GTSNPN and CDR2 is SVGIG (reference sequence). This CDR3 has 15 residues. The CDR3 DNA reads TGTGCCTGGAAGGGGGGGGGTGGCGCCTACAATGAGCAGTTCTTC. Residues: CAWKGGGGAYNEQFF. The full variable domain, in which reference TRBV30 and TRBJ2-1 provide the parts outside the CDR3, is SQTIHQWPATLVQPVGSPLSLECTVEGTSNPNLYWYRQAAGRGLQLLFYSVGIGQISSEVPQNLSASRPQDRQFILSSKKLLLSDSGFYLCAWKGGGGAYNEQFFGPGTRLTVL.

CDR3 sequence (DNA): TGCGCCAGCAGCCTGCAAGGACAGACGAACACTGAAGCTTTCTTT. Protein sequence: CASSLQGQTNTEAFF. The rearrangement uses TRBV5-1 and TRBJ1-1, with D perhaps matching TRBD1 (6 bases). The V gene's germline CDR1 is SGHRS and CDR2 YFSETQ. CDR3 length: 15 amino acids. Trimming took 4 bases from V and 1 from J, leaving 14 bases between them.

V and J are TRBV4-1 and TRBJ1-3; 9 bases agree with TRBD1. The ends lost 3 bases at V and 0 bases at J; junction bases unmatched: 9. This CDR3 is built from 18 residues. CDR1 and CDR2 (germline): MGHRA, YSYEKL. The CDR3 reads CASSHERTGDLSGNTIYF. As DNA, the CDR3 is TGCGCCAGCAGCCACGAAAGGACAGGGGACCTCTCTGGAAACACCATATATTTT.